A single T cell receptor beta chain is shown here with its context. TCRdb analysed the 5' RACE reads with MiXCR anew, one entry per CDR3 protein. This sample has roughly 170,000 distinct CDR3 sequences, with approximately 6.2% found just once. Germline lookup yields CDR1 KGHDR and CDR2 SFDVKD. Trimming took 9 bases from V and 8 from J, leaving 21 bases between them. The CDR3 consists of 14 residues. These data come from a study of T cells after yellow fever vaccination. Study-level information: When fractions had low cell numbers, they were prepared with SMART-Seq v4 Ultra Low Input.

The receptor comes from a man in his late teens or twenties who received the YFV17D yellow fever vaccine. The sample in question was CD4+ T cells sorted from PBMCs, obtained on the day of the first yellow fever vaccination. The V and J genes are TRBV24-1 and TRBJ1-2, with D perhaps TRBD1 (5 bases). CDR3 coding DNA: TGTGCCACCCGTGGTGAGGGACTCTATGGAGGCTACACCTTC. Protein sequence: CATRGEGLYGGYTF.